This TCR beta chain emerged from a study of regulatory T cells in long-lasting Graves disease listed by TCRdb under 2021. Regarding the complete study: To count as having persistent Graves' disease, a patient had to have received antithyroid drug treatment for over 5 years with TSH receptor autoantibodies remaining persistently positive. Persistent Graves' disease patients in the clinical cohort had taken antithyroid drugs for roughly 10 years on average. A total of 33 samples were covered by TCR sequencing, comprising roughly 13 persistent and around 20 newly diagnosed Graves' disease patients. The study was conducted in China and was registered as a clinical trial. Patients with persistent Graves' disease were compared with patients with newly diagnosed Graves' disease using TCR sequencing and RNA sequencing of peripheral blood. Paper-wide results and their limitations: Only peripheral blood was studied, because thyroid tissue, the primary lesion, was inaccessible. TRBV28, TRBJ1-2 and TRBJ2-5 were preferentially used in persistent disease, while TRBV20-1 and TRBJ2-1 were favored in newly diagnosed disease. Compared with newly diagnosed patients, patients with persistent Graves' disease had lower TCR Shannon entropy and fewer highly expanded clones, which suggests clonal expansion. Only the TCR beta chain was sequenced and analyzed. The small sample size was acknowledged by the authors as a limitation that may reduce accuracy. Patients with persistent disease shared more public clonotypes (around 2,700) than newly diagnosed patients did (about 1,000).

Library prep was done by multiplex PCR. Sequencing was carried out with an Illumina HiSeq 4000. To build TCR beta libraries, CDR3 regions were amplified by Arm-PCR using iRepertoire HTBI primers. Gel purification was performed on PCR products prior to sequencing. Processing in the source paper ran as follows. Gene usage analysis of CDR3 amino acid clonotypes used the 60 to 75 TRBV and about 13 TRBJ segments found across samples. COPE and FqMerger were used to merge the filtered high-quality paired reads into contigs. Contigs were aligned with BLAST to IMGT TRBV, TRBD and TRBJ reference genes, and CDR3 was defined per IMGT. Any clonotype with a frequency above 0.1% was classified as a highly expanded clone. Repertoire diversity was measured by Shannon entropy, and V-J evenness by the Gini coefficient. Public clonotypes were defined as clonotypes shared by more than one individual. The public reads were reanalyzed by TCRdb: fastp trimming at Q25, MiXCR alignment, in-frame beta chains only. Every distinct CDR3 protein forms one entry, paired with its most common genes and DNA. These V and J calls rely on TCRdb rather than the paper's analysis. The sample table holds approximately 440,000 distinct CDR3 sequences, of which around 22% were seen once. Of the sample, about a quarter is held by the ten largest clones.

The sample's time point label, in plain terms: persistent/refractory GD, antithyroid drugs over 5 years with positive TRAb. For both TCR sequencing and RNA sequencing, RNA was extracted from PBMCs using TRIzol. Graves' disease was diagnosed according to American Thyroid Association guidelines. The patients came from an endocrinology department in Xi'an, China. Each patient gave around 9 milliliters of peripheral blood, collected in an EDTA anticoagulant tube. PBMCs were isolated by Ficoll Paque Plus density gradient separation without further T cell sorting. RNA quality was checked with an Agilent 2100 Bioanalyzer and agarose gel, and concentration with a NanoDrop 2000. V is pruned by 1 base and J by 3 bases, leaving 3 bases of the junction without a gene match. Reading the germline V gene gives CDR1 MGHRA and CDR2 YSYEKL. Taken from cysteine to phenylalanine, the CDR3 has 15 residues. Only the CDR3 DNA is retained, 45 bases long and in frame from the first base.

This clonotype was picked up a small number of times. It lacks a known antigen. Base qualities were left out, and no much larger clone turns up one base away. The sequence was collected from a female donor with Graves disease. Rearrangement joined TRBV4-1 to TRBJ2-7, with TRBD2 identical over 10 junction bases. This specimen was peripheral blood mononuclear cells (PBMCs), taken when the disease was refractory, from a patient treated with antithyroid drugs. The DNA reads TGCGCCAGCAGCCAAGTGACTAGCGGGTACTACGAGCAGTACTTC. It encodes CASSQVTSGYYEQYF.